One and the same sample provided the 10 T cell receptor beta chains below, sequenced in a study of neurological immune-mediated disorders. In TCRdb, the 5' RACE reads were re-called with MiXCR into one record per CDR3 protein. Counted here are 55,000 to 65,000 distinct CDR3 sequences, 3.5% to 4.5% occurring once; the ten biggest clones make up more than 2%. Specimen: PBMCs. Receptors originate from a woman in her fifties or sixties with multiple sclerosis.

This clonotype occurred many times. The chain employs TRBV10-3 and TRBJ2-1; weak D call: TRBD1 (6 bases). The CDR3 spans 16 residues. Germline V gene sequence: CDR1 ENHRY, CDR2 SYGVKD. V gave up 6 bases and J gave up 8 bases, with 23 bases separating them. The CDR3 loop reads CAISSSGTQGGDEQFF. CDR3 nucleotide sequence: TGTGCCATCAGCTCCTCCGGGACACAAGGAGGCGATGAGCAGTTCTTC.

The table lists this clonotype with many counts. The chain couples TRBV6-5 to TRBJ1-5; perhaps TRBD1 as D (6 bases). CDR3 length: 15 residues. The ends were cut back, 4 bases at V and 0 bases at J, with 10 bases in the middle. Germline V gives CDR1 MNHEY, CDR2 SVGAGI. The CDR3 DNA reads TGTGCCAGCAGTTTGGGGGCGAATAGCAATCAGCCCCAGCATTTT. Amino acids: CASSLGANSNQPQHF.

This clonotype was counted at least ten times. The chain has TRBV20-1 and TRBJ2-7; 8 bases are shared with TRBD2. This CDR3 has 15 residues. CDR1 and CDR2 from the germline V gene are DFQATT and SNEGSKA (reference sequence). V was clipped by 2 bases and J by 0 bases; unmatched bases: 6. CDR3 in amino acids: CSARRREGGSYEQYF. The CDR3 bases are TGCAGTGCTAGACGACGGGAGGGAGGCTCCTACGAGCAGTACTTC.

The rearrangement uses TRBV20-1 and TRBJ2-4; D assignment may be TRBD1 or TRBD2 (5 bases each). CDR1 and CDR2 (germline): DFQATT, SNEGSKA (reference sequence). V shed 5 bases and J shed 0 bases, with 8 bases lying between them. This CDR3 region has 13 residues. The CDR3 sequence: CSAGGLAKNIQYF. The CDR3 bases are TGCAGTGCTGGGGGTCTAGCCAAAAACATTCAGTACTTC.

The CDR3: CSAATGLRNQPQHF. CDR3 nucleotides: TGCAGTGCCGCTACAGGTCTCCGCAATCAGCCCCAGCATTTT. The chain couples TRBV20-1 to TRBJ1-5, with D possibly being TRBD1 (5 bases). V lost 6 bases and J 2 bases, leaving 14 bases between the germline ends. This CDR3 contains 14 residues. From germline, CDR1 is DFQATT and CDR2 SNEGSKA (reference sequence).

This clonotype was detected ten times or more. V gene TRBV5-1 combines with J gene TRBJ2-7, with D possibly being TRBD1 (5 bases). Germline V lookup: CDR1 SGHRS, CDR2 YFSETQ. Trimming cost V 0 bases and J 6 bases, with 13 bases left between them. The length of the CDR3 is 14 residues. In nucleotides, the CDR3 is TGCGCCAGCAGCTTGGGACAGAAGGGATCCGAGCAGTACTTC. Its translation is CASSLGQKGSEQYF.

In its sample, this clonotype was seen many times. The V call is TRBV10-3, the J call TRBJ2-3; TRBD2 matches 7 bases. V shed 2 bases, J shed 5 bases, and the junction held 4 bases outside the gene matches. The CDR3 contains 14 residues. Germline assignment: CDR1 ENHRY and CDR2 SYGVKD. The CDR3 loop is CAISEPIAGDTQYF. The CDR3 DNA reads TGTGCCATCAGTGAGCCGATAGCGGGAGATACGCAGTATTTT.

A few counts support this clonotype. This chain connects TRBV11-2 to TRBJ2-1; 7 positions agree with TRBD1. Germline lookup yields CDR1 SGHAT and CDR2 FQNNGV. V shed 3 bases and J 5 bases; nucleotides not matched to a gene: 7. The CDR3 runs 15 residues. The CDR3 sequence is CASSFRDRSNNEQFF. In nucleotides, the CDR3 is TGTGCCAGCAGCTTCCGGGACAGAAGCAACAATGAGCAGTTCTTC.

In this sample, this clonotype turned up many times. The chain joins TRBV24-1 to TRBJ2-7; the D call may be TRBD1 or TRBD2 (5 bases each). V lost 3 bases, J lost 2 bases, and 13 bases lay in between. The CDR3 spans 15 residues. Germline V gene sequence: CDR1 KGHDR, CDR2 SFDVKD. In DNA form, the CDR3 reads TGTGCCACCAGTGATGGGACGGAGTCTACCTACGAGCAGTACTTC. Protein product: CATSDGTESTYEQYF.

This clonotype showed up many times. The chain is built from TRBV2 and TRBJ2-2; D uncertain. Per germline, CDR1 SNHLY and CDR2 FYNNEI. CDR3 length: 14 residues. V lost 4 bases and J 4 bases, leaving 10 bases between the germline ends. The CDR3: CASSVGRSTGELFF. CDR3 sequence (DNA): TGTGCCAGCAGTGTTGGTCGCTCCACCGGGGAGCTGTTTTTT.